This TCR beta chain was recorded in a study of shared T cell receptors in the human thymus. The germline V gene encodes CDR1 SGHDN and CDR2 FVKESK. V was pared by 0 bases and J by 0 bases, with 14 bases between. The CDR3 contains 18 residues. Generated by immunoSEQ multiplex PCR, the TCRdb table keeps only in-frame clones and is missing some. Of over 65,000 clones in the sample, roughly 96% were seen once. This clonotype was obtained from a human donor. The V and J genes are TRBV14 and TRBJ2-2, with TRBD1 as a possible D gene (5 bases). The sequencing input was thymocytes. CDR3 sequence reads: CASSQDNRRTTNTGELFF. The CDR3 DNA reads as TGTGCCAGCAGCCAAGATAATAGACGGACAACGAACACCGGGGAGCTGTTTTTT.